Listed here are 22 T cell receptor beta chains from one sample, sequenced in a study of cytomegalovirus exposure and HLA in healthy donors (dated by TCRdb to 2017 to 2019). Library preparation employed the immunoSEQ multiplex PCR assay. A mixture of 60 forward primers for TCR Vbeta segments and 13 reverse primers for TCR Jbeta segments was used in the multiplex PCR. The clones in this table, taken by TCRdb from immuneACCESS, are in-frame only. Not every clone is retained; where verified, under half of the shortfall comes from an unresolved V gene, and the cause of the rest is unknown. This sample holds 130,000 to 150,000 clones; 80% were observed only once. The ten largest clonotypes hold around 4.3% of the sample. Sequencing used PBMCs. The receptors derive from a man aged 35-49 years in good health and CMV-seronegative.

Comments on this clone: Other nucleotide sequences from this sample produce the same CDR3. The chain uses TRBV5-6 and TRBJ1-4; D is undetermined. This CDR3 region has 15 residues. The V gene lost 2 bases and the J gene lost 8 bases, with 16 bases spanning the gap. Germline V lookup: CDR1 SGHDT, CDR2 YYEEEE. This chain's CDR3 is CASSLRRLGGEKLFF. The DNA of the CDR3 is TGTGCCAGCAGCTTACGACGGCTGGGAGGGGAAAAACTGTTTTTT.

CDR3 region: CASRRSGEGEKLFF. CDR3 in DNA: TGTGCCAGTAGAAGGTCAGGGGAGGGGGAAAAACTGTTTTTT. The chain combines TRBV19 with TRBJ1-4; D may be TRBD1 (6 bases). The germline V and J ends were trimmed by 6 bases and 8 bases, with 16 bases remaining between them. The CDR3 spans 14 residues. The germline V gene encodes CDR1 LNHDA and CDR2 SQIVND (reference sequence).

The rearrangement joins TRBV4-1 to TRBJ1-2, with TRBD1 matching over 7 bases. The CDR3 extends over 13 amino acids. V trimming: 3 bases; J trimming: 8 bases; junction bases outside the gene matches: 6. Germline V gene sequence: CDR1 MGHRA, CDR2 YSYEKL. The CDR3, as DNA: TGCGCCAGCAGCCAGGAGACAGGGAGGGGCTACACCTTC. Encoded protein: CASSQETGRGYTF.

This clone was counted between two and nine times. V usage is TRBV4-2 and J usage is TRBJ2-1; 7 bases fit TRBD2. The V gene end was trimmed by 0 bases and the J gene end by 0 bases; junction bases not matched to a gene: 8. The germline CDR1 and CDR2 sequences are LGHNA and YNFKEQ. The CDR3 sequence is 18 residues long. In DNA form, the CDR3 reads TGTGCCAGCAGCCAAGATTTGGGAGGGCCGAACTCCTACAATGAGCAGTTCTTC. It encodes CASSQDLGGPNSYNEQFF.

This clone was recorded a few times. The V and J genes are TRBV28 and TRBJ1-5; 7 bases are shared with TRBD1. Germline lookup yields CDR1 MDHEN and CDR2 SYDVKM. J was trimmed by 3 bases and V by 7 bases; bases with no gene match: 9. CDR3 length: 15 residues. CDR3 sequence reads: CASNLKGAYNQPQHF. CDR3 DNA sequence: TGTGCCAGCAACCTCAAGGGGGCCTACAATCAGCCCCAGCATTTT.

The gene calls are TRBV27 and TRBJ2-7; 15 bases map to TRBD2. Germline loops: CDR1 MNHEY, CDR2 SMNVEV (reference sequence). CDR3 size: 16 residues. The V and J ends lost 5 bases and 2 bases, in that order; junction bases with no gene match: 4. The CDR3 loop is CASSMGLAGGPYEQYF. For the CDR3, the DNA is TGTGCCAGCAGTATGGGACTAGCGGGGGGCCCCTACGAGCAGTACTTC.

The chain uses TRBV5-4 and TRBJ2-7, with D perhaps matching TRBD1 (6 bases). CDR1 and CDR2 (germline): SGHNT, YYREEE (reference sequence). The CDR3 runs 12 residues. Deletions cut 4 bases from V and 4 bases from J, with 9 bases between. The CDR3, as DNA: TGTGCCAGCAGCCAGACAGGATACGAGCAGTACTTC. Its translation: CASSQTGYEQYF.

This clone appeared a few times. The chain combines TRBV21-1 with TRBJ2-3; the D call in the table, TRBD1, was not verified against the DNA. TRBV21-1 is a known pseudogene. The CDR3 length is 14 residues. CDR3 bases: TGTGCCAGCAGACAGGGGGCAAGGGCAGATACGCAGTATTTT. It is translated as CASRQGARADTQYF.

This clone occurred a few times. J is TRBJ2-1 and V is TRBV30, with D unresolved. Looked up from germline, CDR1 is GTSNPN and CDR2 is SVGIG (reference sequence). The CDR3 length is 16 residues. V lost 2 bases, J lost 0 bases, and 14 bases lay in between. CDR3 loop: CAWSPPFYSSYNEQFF. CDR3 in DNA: TGTGCCTGGAGTCCCCCTTTTTATAGCTCCTACAATGAGCAGTTCTTC.

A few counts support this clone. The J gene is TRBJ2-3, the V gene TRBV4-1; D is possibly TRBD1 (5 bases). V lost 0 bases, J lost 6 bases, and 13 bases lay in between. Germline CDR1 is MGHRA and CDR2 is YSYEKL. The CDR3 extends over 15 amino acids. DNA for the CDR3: TGCGCCAGCAGCCAAGATGGGGCCTCACGCGATACGCAGTATTTT. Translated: CASSQDGASRDTQYF.

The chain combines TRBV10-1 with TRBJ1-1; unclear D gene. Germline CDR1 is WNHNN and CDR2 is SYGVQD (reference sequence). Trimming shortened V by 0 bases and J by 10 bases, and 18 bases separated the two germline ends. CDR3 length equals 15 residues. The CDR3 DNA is TGCGCCAGCAGTGAGTCTATTGCAGGTGCGGGTCGAGCTTTCTTT. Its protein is CASSESIAGAGRAFF.

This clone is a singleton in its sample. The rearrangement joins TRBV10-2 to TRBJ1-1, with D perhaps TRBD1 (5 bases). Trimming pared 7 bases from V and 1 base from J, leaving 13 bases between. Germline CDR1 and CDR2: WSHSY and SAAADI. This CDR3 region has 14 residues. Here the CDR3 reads CASTGGRKNTEAFF. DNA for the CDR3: TGCGCCAGCACCGGGGGGAGGAAGAACACTGAAGCTTTCTTT.

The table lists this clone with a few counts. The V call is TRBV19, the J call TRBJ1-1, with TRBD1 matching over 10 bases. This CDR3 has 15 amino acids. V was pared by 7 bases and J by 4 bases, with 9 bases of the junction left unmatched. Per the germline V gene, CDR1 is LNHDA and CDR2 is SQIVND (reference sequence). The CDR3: CASTATGGPTTEAFF. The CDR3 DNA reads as TGTGCCAGTACCGCGACAGGGGGCCCGACCACTGAAGCTTTCTTT.

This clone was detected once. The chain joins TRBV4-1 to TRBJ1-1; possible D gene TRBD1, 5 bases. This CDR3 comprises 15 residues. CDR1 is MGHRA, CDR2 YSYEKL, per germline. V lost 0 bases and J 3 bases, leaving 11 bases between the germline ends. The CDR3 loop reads CASSQDIQAHTEAFF. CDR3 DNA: TGCGCCAGCAGCCAAGATATACAGGCCCACACTGAAGCTTTCTTT.

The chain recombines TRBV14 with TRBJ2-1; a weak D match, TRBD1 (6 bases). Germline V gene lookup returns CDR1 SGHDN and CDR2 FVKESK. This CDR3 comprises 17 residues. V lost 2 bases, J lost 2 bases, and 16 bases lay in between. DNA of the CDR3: TGTGCCAGCAGCCAACGGTTGGGGGACAAACCCTACAATGAGCAGTTCTTC. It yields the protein CASSQRLGDKPYNEQFF.

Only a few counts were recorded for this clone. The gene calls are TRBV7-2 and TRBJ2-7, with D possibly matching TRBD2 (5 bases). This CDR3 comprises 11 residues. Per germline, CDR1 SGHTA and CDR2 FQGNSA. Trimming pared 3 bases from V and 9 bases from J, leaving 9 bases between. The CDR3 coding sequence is TGTGCCAGCAGCTTCGGAGGTACGCAGTACTTC. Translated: CASSFGGTQYF.

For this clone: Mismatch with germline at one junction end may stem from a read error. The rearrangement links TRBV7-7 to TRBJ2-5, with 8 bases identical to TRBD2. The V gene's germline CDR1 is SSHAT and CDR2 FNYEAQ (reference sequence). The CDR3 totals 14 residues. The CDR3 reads CASSQSGGGETQYF. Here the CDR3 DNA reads TGTGCTAGCAGCCAAAGCGGGGGCGGGGAGACCCAGTACTTC.

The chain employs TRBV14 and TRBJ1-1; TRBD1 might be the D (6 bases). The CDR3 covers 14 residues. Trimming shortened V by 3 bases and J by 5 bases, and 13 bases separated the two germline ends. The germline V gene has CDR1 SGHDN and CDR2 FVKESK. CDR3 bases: TGTGCCAGCAGCCACTCCGGGACATTGACTGAAGCTTTCTTT. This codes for CASSHSGTLTEAFF. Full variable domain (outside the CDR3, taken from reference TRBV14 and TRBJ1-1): EAGVTQFPSHSVIEKGQTVTLRCDPISGHDNLYWYRRVMGKEIKFLLHFVKESKQDESGMPNNRFLAERTGGTYSTLKVQPAELEDSGVYFCASSHSGTLTEAFFGQGTRLTVV.

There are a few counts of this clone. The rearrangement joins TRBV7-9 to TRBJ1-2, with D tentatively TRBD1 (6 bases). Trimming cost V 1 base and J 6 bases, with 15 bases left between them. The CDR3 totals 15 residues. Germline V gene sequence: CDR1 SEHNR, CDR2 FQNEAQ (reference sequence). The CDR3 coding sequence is TGTGCCAGCAGCTTAGGTTTCAGGGGATTCGATGGCTACACCTTC. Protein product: CASSLGFRGFDGYTF.

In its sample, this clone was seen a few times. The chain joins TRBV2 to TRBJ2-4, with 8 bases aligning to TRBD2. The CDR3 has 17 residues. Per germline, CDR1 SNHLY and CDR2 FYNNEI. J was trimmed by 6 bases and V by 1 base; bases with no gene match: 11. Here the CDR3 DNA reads TGTGCCAGCAGTGAAGGATTGGCGGGGGGCCCTTTAAACATTCAGTACTTC. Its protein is CASSEGLAGGPLNIQYF. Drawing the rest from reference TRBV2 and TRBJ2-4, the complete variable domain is EPEVTQTPSHQVTQMGQEVILRCVPISNHLYFYWYRQILGQKVEFLVSFYNNEISEKSEIFDDQFSVERPDGSNFTLKIRSTKLEDSAMYFCASSEGLAGGPLNIQYFGAGTRLSVL.

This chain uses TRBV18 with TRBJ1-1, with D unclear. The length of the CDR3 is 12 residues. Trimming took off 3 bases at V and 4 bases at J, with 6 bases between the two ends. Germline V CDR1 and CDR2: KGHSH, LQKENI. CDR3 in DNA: TGTGCCAGCTCACCTGTGAGCACTGAAGCTTTCTTT. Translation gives CASSPVSTEAFF.

CDR3 DNA sequence: TGTGCCAGCAGCCTAGGGGGGGGCTATCAGCCCCAGCATTTT. Protein: CASSLGGGYQPQHF. V gene TRBV6-1 combines with J gene TRBJ1-5; perhaps TRBD1 as D (6 bases). Germline V gene lookup returns CDR1 MNHNS and CDR2 SASEGT. The germline V and J ends were trimmed by 6 bases and 5 bases, with 14 bases remaining between them. The CDR3 spans 14 residues.